What follows describes a single T cell receptor beta chain. What it recognizes is unknown. CDR3 length: 12 amino acids. Trimming shortened V by 2 bases and J by 4 bases, and 4 bases separated the two germline ends. Per germline, CDR1 SGHRS and CDR2 YFSETQ. 60 Vbeta and 13 Jbeta primers were used in PCR. Clones were sequenced by immunoSEQ multiplex PCR, and TCRdb holds only the in-frame ones, with some missing. The sample lists 80,000 to 100,000 clones; roughly 70% were seen once. The record originates from a study of cytomegalovirus exposure and HLA in healthy donors. The study, taken as a whole, reports: Researchers counted roughly 150 TCR beta chains as cytomegalovirus-associated.

The material sequenced was PBMCs. The sequence was obtained from a man aged 50 to 59 in good health and CMV-seronegative. The gene calls are TRBV5-1 and TRBJ2-1; D not resolved. This CDR3 is CASSFGYNEQFF. The CDR3 DNA reads as TGCGCCAGCAGCTTCGGGTACAATGAGCAGTTCTTC. The entire variable domain, with the rest obtained from reference TRBV5-1 and TRBJ2-1, is as follows: KAGVTQTPRYLIKTRGQQVTLSCSPISGHRSVSWYQQTPGQGLQFLFEYFSETQRNKGNFPGRFSGRQFSNSRSEMNVSTLELGDSALYLCASSFGYNEQFFGPGTRLTVL.